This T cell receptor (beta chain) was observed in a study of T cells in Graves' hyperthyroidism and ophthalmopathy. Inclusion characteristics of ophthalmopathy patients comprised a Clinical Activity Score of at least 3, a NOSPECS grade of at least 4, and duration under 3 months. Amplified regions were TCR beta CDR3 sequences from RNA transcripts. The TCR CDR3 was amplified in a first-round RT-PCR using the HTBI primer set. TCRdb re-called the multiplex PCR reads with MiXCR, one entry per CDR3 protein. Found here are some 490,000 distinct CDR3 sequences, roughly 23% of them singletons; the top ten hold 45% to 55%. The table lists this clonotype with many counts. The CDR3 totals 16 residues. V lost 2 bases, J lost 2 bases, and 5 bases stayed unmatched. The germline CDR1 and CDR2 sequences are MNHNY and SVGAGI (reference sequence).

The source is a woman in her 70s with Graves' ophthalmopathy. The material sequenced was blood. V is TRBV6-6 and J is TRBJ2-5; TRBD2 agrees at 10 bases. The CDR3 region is CASSYGLAGGQETQYF. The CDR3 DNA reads TGTGCCAGCAGTTACGGGTTAGCGGGGGGTCAAGAGACCCAGTACTTC.